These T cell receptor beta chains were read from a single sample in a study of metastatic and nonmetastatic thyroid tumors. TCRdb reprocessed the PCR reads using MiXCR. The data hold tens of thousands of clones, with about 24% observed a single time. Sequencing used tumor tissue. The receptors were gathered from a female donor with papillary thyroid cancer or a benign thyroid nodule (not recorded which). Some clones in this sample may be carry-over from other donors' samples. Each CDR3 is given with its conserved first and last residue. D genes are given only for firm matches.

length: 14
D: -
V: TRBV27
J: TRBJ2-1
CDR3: CASHQGRATNEQFF

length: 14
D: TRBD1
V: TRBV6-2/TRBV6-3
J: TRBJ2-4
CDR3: CASSSLDRDYIQYF

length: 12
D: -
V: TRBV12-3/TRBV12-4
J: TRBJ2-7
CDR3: CASSWQGDEQYF

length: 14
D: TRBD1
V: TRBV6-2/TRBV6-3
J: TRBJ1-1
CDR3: CASSRQGEYTEAFF

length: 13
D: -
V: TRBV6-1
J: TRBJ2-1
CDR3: CASSLAMTRGQFF

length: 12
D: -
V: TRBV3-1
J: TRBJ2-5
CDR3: CASSQDLGTQYF

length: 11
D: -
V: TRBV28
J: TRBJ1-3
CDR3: CASSLGNTIYF

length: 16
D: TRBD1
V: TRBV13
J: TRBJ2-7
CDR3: CASSFNRDREAYEQYF

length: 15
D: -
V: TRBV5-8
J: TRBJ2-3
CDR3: CASSRGASGADTQYF

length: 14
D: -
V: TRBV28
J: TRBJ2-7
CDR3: CASSPTVGDGEQYF

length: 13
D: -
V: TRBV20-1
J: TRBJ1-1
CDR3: CSASSWGTTEAFF

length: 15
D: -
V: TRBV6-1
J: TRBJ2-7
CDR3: CASSEGTIGSYEQYF

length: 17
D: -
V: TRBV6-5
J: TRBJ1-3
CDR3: CASSYLPGSLSGNTIYF

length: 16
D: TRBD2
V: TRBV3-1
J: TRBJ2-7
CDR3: CASSPAASGTPYEQYF

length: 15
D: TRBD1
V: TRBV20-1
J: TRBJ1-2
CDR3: CSARVGQGDSDGYTF

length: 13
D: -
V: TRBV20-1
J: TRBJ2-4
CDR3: CSASIPRGNIQYF

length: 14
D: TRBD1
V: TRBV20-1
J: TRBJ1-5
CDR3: CSVQQGAGNQPQHF

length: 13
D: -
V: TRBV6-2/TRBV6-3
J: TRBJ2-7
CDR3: CASSYTRHHEQYF

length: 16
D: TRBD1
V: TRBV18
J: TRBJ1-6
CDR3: CASSPPGQGRVSPLHF

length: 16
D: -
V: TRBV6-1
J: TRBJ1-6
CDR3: CASRTYYSGRDSPLHF

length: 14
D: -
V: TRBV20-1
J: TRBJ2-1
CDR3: CSARAVGSYNEQFF

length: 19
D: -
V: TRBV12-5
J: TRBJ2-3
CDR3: CASGLVITITGPHTDTQYF

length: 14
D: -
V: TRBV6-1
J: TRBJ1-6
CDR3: CASSPRRLNSPLHF

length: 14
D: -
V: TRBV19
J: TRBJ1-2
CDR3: CASSAKLTNYGYTF

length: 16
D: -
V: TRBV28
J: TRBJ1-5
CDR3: CASSFQGEWANQPQHF

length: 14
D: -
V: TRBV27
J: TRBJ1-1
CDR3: CASSKVGGPPEAFF

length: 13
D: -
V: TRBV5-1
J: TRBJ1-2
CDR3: CASSLVGGLGYTF

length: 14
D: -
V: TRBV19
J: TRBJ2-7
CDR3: CASSIRDNSYEQYF

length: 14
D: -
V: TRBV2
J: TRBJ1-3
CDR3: CASSDREAKNTMYF

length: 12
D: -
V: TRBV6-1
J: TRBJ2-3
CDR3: CASSSEGDTQYF

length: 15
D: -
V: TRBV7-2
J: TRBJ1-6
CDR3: CASSLGSSASRALHF

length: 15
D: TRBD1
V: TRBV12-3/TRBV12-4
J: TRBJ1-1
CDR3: CASSPKDRGSLAAFF

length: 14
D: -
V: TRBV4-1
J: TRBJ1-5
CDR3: CASNPAAKGQPQHF

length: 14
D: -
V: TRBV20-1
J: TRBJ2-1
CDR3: CSARDRKQWNEQFF

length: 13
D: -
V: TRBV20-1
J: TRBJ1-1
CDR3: CSASPTENTEAFF

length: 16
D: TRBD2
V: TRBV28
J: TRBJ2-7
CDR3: CASSPGGAGGFHEQYF

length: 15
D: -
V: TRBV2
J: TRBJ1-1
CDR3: CASSWLRGRYTEAFF

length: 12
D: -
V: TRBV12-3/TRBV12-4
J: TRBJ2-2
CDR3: CASSQGSGELFF

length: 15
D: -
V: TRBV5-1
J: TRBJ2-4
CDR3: CASSLQGQAQNIQYF

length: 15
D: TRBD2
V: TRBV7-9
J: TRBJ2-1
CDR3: CASRSSGSSYNEQFF

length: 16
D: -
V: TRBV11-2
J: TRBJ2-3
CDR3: CASSLVVADATDTQYF

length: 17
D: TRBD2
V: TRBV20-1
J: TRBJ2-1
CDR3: CSANQLAGGPSYNEQFF

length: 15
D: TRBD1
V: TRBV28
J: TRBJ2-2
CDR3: CASSSRGTGVRELFF

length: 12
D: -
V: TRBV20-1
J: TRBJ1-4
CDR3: CSARDSNEKLFF

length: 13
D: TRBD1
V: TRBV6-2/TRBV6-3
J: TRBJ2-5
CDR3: CASTQGAVETQYF

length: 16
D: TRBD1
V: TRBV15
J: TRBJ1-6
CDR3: CATSTTRTGWNSPLHF

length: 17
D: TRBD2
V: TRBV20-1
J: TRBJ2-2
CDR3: CSARGPQVRGVVGELFF

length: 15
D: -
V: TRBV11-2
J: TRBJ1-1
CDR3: CASSLEEGRNTEAFF

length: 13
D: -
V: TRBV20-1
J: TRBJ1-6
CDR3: CSAKTGEFMALHF

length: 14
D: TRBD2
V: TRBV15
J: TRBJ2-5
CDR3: CATSRVSGGETQYF